This entry describes one T cell receptor beta chain. The antigen is undetermined. The sample comes from a study of shared clonotypes between healthy human individuals. Regarding the study as a whole: Generally, naive subsets came out with larger estimated richness than memory subsets.

TCRdb's copy holds only in-frame clones and misses some; the assay was immunoSEQ multiplex PCR. The sample consists of about 2 million clones, about 95% of them appearing once. The germline CDR1 and CDR2 sequences are SGHRS and YFSETQ. Trimming cost V 2 bases and J 5 bases; bases outside gene matches: 7. This CDR3 has 15 amino acids. The sequence came from a man aged 18 to 30 in good health. The chain couples TRBV5-1 to TRBJ2-7, with TRBD1 matching over 10 bases. The material sequenced was naive CD4+ T cells sorted from blood. The subset: CD45RA+ positively selected. Written as DNA, the CDR3 is TGCGCCAGCAGCTTCACCGGGACAGGGGTCAACGAGCAGTACTTC. It encodes CASSFTGTGVNEQYF.